These T cell receptor beta chains were read from a single sample in a study of T cells after yellow fever vaccination. TCRdb re-analysed the 5' RACE reads in MiXCR, keeping a single row per CDR3 protein. Among a few hundred thousand distinct CDR3 sequences, roughly 17% were seen once, and the ten largest hold around 15%. Sequencing was performed on PBMCs, taken less than 6 days after the first yellow fever vaccination. These receptors were taken from a man younger than 35 who received the YFV17D yellow fever vaccine. CDR3s leave out the opening cysteine and the closing phenylalanine or tryptophan.

TRBJ1-5,TRBV5-1,ASSRDSNEPQH
TRBJ2-2,TRBV5-5,ASSLVGTNTGELF
TRBJ2-1,TRBV10-3,AIKGGPINEQF
TRBJ2-5,TRBV20-1,SAEPGQGTKTQY
TRBJ2-1,TRBV6-2/TRBV6-3,ASSYGLAGVSYNEQF
TRBJ2-7,TRBV6-2/TRBV6-3,ASSYSGQAF
TRBJ2-5,TRBV7-8,ASSLVDGLGTQY
TRBJ2-5,TRBV5-4,ASSWTGNLETQY
TRBJ1-6,TRBV7-2,ASSLGARTNSPLH
-,TRBV5-1,ASSLGGREPQY
TRBJ2-3,TRBV7-2,ASSLQAGGPTDTQY
TRBJ2-1,TRBV9,ASSPRGGQGRFRSYNEQF
TRBJ2-6,TRBV6-2/TRBV6-3,ASSYTQAGANVLT
TRBJ2-2,TRBV9,ASNPGQGNGELF
TRBJ2-1,TRBV4-1,ASSQYGDPYNEQF
TRBJ1-2,TRBV6-6,ASSLAGSHGYT